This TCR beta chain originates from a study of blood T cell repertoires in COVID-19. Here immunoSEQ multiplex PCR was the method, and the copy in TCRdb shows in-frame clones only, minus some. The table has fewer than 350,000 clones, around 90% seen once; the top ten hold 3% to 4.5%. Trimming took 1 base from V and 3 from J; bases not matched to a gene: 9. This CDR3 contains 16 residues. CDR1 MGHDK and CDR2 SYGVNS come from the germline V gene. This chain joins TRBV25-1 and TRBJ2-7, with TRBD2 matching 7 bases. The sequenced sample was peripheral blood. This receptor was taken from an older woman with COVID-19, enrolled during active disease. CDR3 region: CASSEFDWRGSYEQYF. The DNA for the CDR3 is TGTGCCAGCAGTGAATTTGATTGGCGGGGGAGCTACGAGCAGTACTTC.